The 13 T cell receptor beta chains given below trace back to one sample, sequenced in a study of T cell repertoires in cytomegalovirus infection. Antigens for these TCRs are unknown. TCRdb itself ran the reads through MiXCR, one entry per CDR3 protein. The sample shows over 100,000 distinct CDR3 sequences, roughly a tenth of them seen only once. Sequencing was done on a sample of PBMCs, sequenced either directly or after in vitro stimulation (not recorded which). The receptors shown here come from a human donor in good health (CMV status not recorded). Some clones in this sample may be carry-over from other donors' samples.

This clonotype has a handful of counts. The chain employs TRBV4-1 and TRBJ2-2, with D unclear. V lost 0 bases and J lost 8, with 7 bases in between. CDR1 is MGHRA and CDR2 is YSYEKL in the germline V gene. The CDR3 extends over 13 amino acids. CDR3 nucleotides: TGCGCCAGCAGCCAAGACCGGATTGGGGAGCTGTTTTTT. It specifies CASSQDRIGELFF.

This clonotype was seen a handful of times. The V call is TRBV6-2 or TRBV6-3, the J call TRBJ2-5; D gene ambiguous. Germline V gene data show CDR1 as MNHEY and CDR2 as SVGEGT. The length of the CDR3 is 13 residues. Trimming removed 4 bases at V and 5 bases at J, with 11 bases between. CDR3: CASSSLRSETQYF. The CDR3 region has the DNA TGTGCCAGCAGTTCGCTTCGATCGGAGACCCAGTACTTC.

This clonotype was found many times. The chain employs TRBV18 and TRBJ2-2, with a tentative D call TRBD2 (6 bases). The CDR3 has 17 amino acids. Germline CDR1 and CDR2: KGHSH and LQKENI. The germline V and J ends were trimmed by 7 bases and 6 bases, with 24 bases remaining between them. CDR3 DNA sequence: TGTGCCAGCTTGAGTGAGCGGGCGGGGAGTCTCGCCGGGGAGCTGTTTTTT. Translated: CASLSERAGSLAGELFF.

This clonotype has ten or more counts. The chain carries TRBV19 and TRBJ2-5; the D gene is possibly TRBD2 (6 bases). This CDR3 has 19 residues. CDR1 and CDR2 (germline): LNHDA, SQIVND (reference sequence). Trimming stripped 5 bases from V and 1 base from J, with 26 bases between. CDR3 sequence reads: CASSYTIPLAAKGQETQYF. DNA for the CDR3: TGTGCCAGTAGTTATACGATACCCTTAGCGGCGAAGGGCCAAGAGACCCAGTACTTC.

This clonotype was observed a few times. The chain joins TRBV5-1 to TRBJ2-3; 7 nucleotides align to TRBD2. CDR3 length: 15 residues. The germline gives CDR1 SGHRS, CDR2 YFSETQ. Trimming at V came to 0 bases and at J to 5 bases, leaving 6 bases not matched to a gene. CDR3: CASSLVAGARDTQYF. As DNA, the CDR3 is TGCGCCAGCAGCTTGGTGGCGGGAGCTAGAGATACGCAGTATTTT.

This clonotype has at least ten counts. V and J are TRBV18 and TRBJ2-1; D is uncertain. Germline V gives CDR1 KGHSH, CDR2 LQKENI. The CDR3 sequence is 14 residues long. Between the trimmed V and J ends, which lost 3 bases and 1 base, there was a span of 7 bases. DNA for the CDR3: TGTGCCAGCTCACCGTGGCAGTCCTACAATGAGCAGTTCTTC. It translates to CASSPWQSYNEQFF. The complete variable domain, with remaining parts taken from reference TRBV18 and TRBJ2-1, reads NAGVMQNPRHLVRRRGQEARLRCSPMKGHSHVYWYRQLPEEGLKFMVYLQKENIIDESGMPKERFSAEFPKEGPSILRIQQVVRGDSAAYFCASSPWQSYNEQFFGPGTRLTVL.

There are a few counts of this clonotype. The V and J genes are TRBV6-8 and TRBJ2-5; a weak D match, TRBD2 (5 bases). The germline gives CDR1 MNHGY, CDR2 SAAAGT. The CDR3 is made up of 14 amino acids. V was trimmed by 0 bases and J by 4 bases, leaving 9 bases between them. The CDR3 DNA reads TGTGCCAGCAGTTACTCACAACTAGGAGAGACCCAGTACTTC. Translation: CASSYSQLGETQYF.

This clonotype was observed a handful of times. The chain joins TRBV19 to TRBJ1-1, with unresolved D. The V gene's germline CDR1 is LNHDA and CDR2 SQIVND (reference sequence). The CDR3 totals 15 residues. The V gene lost 5 bases and the J gene lost 1 base, with 14 bases spanning the gap. The CDR3 sequence: CASSPIEAGNTEAFF. The DNA of the CDR3 is TGTGCCAGTAGTCCGATAGAGGCAGGGAACACTGAAGCTTTCTTT.

This clonotype was recorded many times. The chain links TRBV6-1 to TRBJ1-1; TRBD1 matches at 7 bases. Germline values: CDR1 MNHNS, CDR2 SASEGT. There are 14 residues in the CDR3. J was trimmed by 6 bases and V by 5 bases; bases with no gene match: 9. The CDR3 protein is CASSQRGRFAEAFF. The CDR3 DNA sequence: TGTGCCAGCAGTCAGAGGGGGCGATTCGCTGAAGCTTTCTTT.

At least ten counts were recorded for this clonotype. This rearrangement joins TRBV11-3 to TRBJ2-1; 9 bases fit TRBD2. V was clipped by 5 bases and J by 9 bases; unmatched bases: 5. This CDR3 region has 13 residues. From germline, CDR1 is SGHNT and CDR2 YENEEA. CDR3 region: CASSPSGDSEQFF. The DNA of the CDR3 is TGTGCCAGCAGCCCTAGCGGGGACAGTGAGCAGTTCTTC.

This clonotype was observed at least ten times. This chain uses TRBV7-8 with TRBJ1-3; a weak D match, TRBD1 (6 bases). This CDR3 has 16 residues. Germline CDR1 SGHVS, CDR2 FQNEAQ. The germline V and J ends were trimmed by 5 bases and 0 bases, with 14 bases remaining between them. Here the CDR3 reads CASSRGQPISGNTIYF. The CDR3 DNA sequence: TGTGCCAGCAGCCGGGGACAACCGATCTCTGGAAACACCATATATTTT.

This clonotype was seen at least ten times. The CDR3 is CASSRDWRQETQYF. CDR3 sequence (DNA): TGTGCCAGCAGCAGGGACTGGAGACAAGAGACCCAGTACTTC. The chain couples TRBV2 to TRBJ2-5; possible D gene TRBD2, 6 bases. CDR3 size: 14 residues. Trimming shortened V by 6 bases and J by 2 bases, and 13 bases separated the two germline ends. Germline CDR1 is SNHLY and CDR2 is FYNNEI.

This clonotype turned up a few times. This chain uses TRBV19 with TRBJ2-2, with 7 bases aligning to TRBD2. The V gene end was trimmed by 2 bases and the J gene end by 6 bases; junction bases not matched to a gene: 9. Per the germline V gene, CDR1 is LNHDA and CDR2 is SQIVND (reference sequence). CDR3 size: 16 residues. The CDR3: CASSIWGRAGSGELFF. Here the CDR3 DNA reads TGTGCCAGTAGTATATGGGGGAGGGCCGGTTCCGGGGAGCTGTTTTTT.